Presented here are 25 T cell receptor beta chains from one specimen sequenced in a study of CD8 T cells in ankylosing spondylitis. A single record per CDR3 protein comes from TCRdb applying MiXCR to the 5' RACE reads. This sample yields around 100,000 distinct CDR3 sequences, of which less than 25% are seen a single time; approximately 13% belongs to the top ten. The sequenced material came from synovial fluid, either unsorted or a sorted T cell fraction (not recorded which). The source is a male donor with ankylosing spondylitis.

The V and J genes are TRBV11-2 and TRBJ2-1; weak D call: TRBD1 (5 bases). The CDR3 extends over 15 amino acids. Trimming took 3 bases from V and 7 from J, leaving 16 bases between them. Germline CDR1 SGHAT, CDR2 FQNNGV. The CDR3 DNA follows: TGTGCCAGCAGCTTTAGAACCGGCAGGGTAAATGAGCAGTTCTTC. Amino acids: CASSFRTGRVNEQFF.

This clonotype has ten or more counts. The chain uses TRBV24-1 and TRBJ2-2; perhaps TRBD2 as D (6 bases). Per the germline V gene, CDR1 is KGHDR and CDR2 is SFDVKD. The V and J ends lost 0 bases and 3 bases respectively, with 10 bases between them. The CDR3 contains 16 residues. The CDR3 region has the DNA TGTGCCACCAGTGATTTGGGAGGGAGGCACACCGGGGAGCTGTTTTTT. It encodes CATSDLGGRHTGELFF.

The CDR3 DNA follows: TGCGCCAGCAGCCAACCGTTGGAGACCCAGTACTTC. As protein: CASSQPLETQYF. The chain joins TRBV4-1 to TRBJ2-5; D is unresolved. The V gene lost 2 bases and the J gene lost 5 bases, with 6 bases spanning the gap. This CDR3 is built from 12 residues. CDR1 MGHRA and CDR2 YSYEKL come from the germline V gene.

This clonotype was detected only a few times. V usage is TRBV2 and J usage is TRBJ1-4, with D perhaps TRBD1 (6 bases). Germline V CDR1 and CDR2: SNHLY, FYNNEI. V lost 1 base and J lost 8, with 11 bases in between. This CDR3 is built from 14 residues. The CDR3 DNA reads as TGTGCCAGCAGTGAAGGGCAGGGGAACGAAAAACTGTTTTTT. It translates to CASSEGQGNEKLFF.

V usage is TRBV4-2 and J usage is TRBJ1-3; the D gene is possibly TRBD1 (5 bases). Between the trimmed V and J ends, which lost 4 bases and 5 bases, there was a span of 15 bases. This CDR3 comprises 15 residues. Looked up from germline, CDR1 is LGHNA and CDR2 is YNFKEQ. The CDR3 DNA follows: TGTGCCAGCAGCCCCGGACAAGGCGATCGAAACACCATATATTTT. It codes for CASSPGQGDRNTIYF.

This clonotype was seen ten or more times. The rearrangement joins TRBV5-1 to TRBJ2-1; 10 bases fit TRBD2. The V gene end was trimmed by 4 bases and the J gene end by 4 bases; junction bases not matched to a gene: 11. The V gene's germline CDR1 is SGHRS and CDR2 YFSETQ. CDR3 size: 17 residues. CDR3 loop: CASSNNLAGEFYNEQFF. The CDR3 coding sequence is TGCGCCAGCAGCAACAACCTAGCGGGGGAATTTTACAATGAGCAGTTCTTC.

This clonotype has just a few counts. The CDR3 nucleotides are TGTGCCAGCAGCCCCGGCGGGGAGGTTGGGTTCTTC. It encodes CASSPGGEVGFF. The rearrangement uses TRBV14 and TRBJ2-1; perhaps TRBD2 as D (6 bases). Per the germline V gene, CDR1 is SGHDN and CDR2 is FVKESK. V lost 4 bases, J lost 15 bases, and 16 bases lay in between. The CDR3 length is 12 residues.

V is TRBV2 and J is TRBJ1-5; D call uncertain. The CDR3 length is 14 residues. Germline V gene sequence: CDR1 SNHLY, CDR2 FYNNEI. The germline V and J ends were trimmed by 4 bases and 3 bases, with 10 bases remaining between them. The CDR3 nucleotides are TGTGCCAGCAGTGTGGGGTGGCCCAATCAGCCCCAGCATTTT. This encodes CASSVGWPNQPQHF. Combining the CDR3 with reference TRBV2 and TRBJ1-5 gives the whole variable domain EPEVTQTPSHQVTQMGQEVILRCVPISNHLYFYWYRQILGQKVEFLVSFYNNEISEKSEIFDDQFSVERPDGSNFTLKIRSTKLEDSAMYFCASSVGWPNQPQHFGDGTRLSIL.

This clonotype showed up just a few times. The chain recombines TRBV18 with TRBJ1-1; no clear D. There are 13 residues in the CDR3. Trimming shortened V by 5 bases and J by 2 bases, and 9 bases separated the two germline ends. CDR1 and CDR2 from the germline V gene are KGHSH and LQKENI. CDR3 coding DNA: TGTGCCAGCTCAAGCCAGTCTAACACTGAAGCTTTCTTT. Encoded protein: CASSSQSNTEAFF.

The V call is TRBV6-2 or TRBV6-3, the J call TRBJ2-6; 7 bases are a match to TRBD1. Germline loops: CDR1 MNHEY, CDR2 SVGEGT. V lost 6 bases, J lost 3 bases, and 11 bases stayed unmatched. The CDR3 runs 17 residues. The CDR3 is CASSQTTGAGGANVLTF. The DNA for the CDR3 is TGTGCCAGCAGCCAAACCACAGGGGCTGGTGGGGCCAACGTCCTGACTTTC.

The sample holds many counts of this clonotype. One junction end does not reproduce the germline sequence, and a read error may be involved. The chain has TRBV20-1 and TRBJ1-5; D is unresolved. The CDR3 totals 13 residues. CDR1 is DFQATT, CDR2 SNEGSKA, per germline (reference sequence). The CDR3 sequence is CSAIDAPLKPQHF. CDR3 bases: TGCAGCGCTATTGACGCTCCCCTAAAGCCCCAGCATTTT.

The chain uses TRBV7-9 and TRBJ2-1; 11 nucleotides agree with TRBD2. The CDR3 has 14 amino acids. Per the germline V gene, CDR1 is SEHNR and CDR2 is FQNEAQ (reference sequence). Trimming cost V 6 bases and J 6 bases; bases outside gene matches: 4. In DNA, the CDR3 is TGTGCCAGCAGACAGACTAGCGGGATCAATGAGCAGTTCTTC. This sequence encodes CASRQTSGINEQFF.

Only a few counts were recorded for this clonotype. This chain uses TRBV30 with TRBJ1-2; D not certain. V was pared by 6 bases and J by 8 bases, with 10 bases between. The CDR3 spans 10 residues. Germline CDR1 and CDR2: GTSNPN and SVGIG (reference sequence). As DNA, the CDR3 is TGTGCCTGCCAAAAGGGAGGCTACACCTTC. Its protein is CACQKGGYTF.

The gene calls are TRBV12-3 or TRBV12-4 and TRBJ1-2, with D tentatively TRBD1 (5 bases). This CDR3 is built from 16 residues. The V gene lost 5 bases and the J gene lost 2 bases, with 18 bases spanning the gap. The chain's CDR3 is CASSPLTSGTNYGYTF. The CDR3 coding sequence is TGTGCCAGCAGTCCCCTAACGTCGGGGACGAACTATGGCTACACCTTC.

This clonotype showed up just a few times. This chain uses TRBV12-3 or TRBV12-4 with TRBJ1-1; D gene ambiguous. CDR3 length equals 14 residues. The V end was cut by 3 bases, the J end by 4 bases, with 12 bases between. CDR3 nucleotides: TGTGCCAGCAGTTTTTCCAGGAGTGTCACTGAAGCTTTCTTT. It encodes CASSFSRSVTEAFF.

V usage is TRBV7-2 and J usage is TRBJ1-6, with D unclear. CDR3 length: 15 amino acids. Germline CDR1 reads SGHTA; CDR2 reads FQGNSA. With 6 bases removed from V and 2 bases from J, the gap between germline ends came to 11 bases. The CDR3 loop reads CASRPPVPYNSPLHF. Here the CDR3 DNA reads TGTGCCAGCAGACCCCCAGTGCCCTATAATTCACCCCTCCACTTT.

The chain couples TRBV6-1 to TRBJ2-5, with D possibly matching TRBD2 (6 bases). The germline V gene encodes CDR1 MNHNS and CDR2 SASEGT. Trimming shortened V by 3 bases and J by 4 bases, and 15 bases separated the two germline ends. This CDR3 contains 15 residues. This chain's CDR3 is CASSESRDVVETQYF. The CDR3 nucleotides read TGTGCCAGCAGTGAGTCGCGGGATGTAGTAGAGACCCAGTACTTC.

This chain links TRBV15 with TRBJ2-3; D could derive from TRBD1 or TRBD2 (5 bases each). Trimming left V 5 bases short and J 1 base short, with 16 bases between. The CDR3 runs to 16 residues. In germline, CDR1 is LNHNV, CDR2 YYDKDF (reference sequence). The CDR3 bases are TGTGCCACCAGCGACAGAACTAGTTCGGGCACAGATACGCAGTATTTT. This sequence encodes CATSDRTSSGTDTQYF. Filled out from reference TRBV15 and TRBJ2-3, the complete variable domain reads DAMVIQNPRYQVTQFGKPVTLSCSQTLNHNVMYWYQQKSSQAPKLLFHYYDKDFNNEADTPDNFQSRRPNTSFCFLDIRSPGLGDTAMYLCATSDRTSSGTDTQYFGPGTRLTVL.

The V gene is TRBV15, the J gene TRBJ1-5, with 7 bases matching TRBD1. This CDR3 has 17 residues. Trimming took 1 base from V and 0 from J; bases not matched to a gene: 6. Germline V lookup: CDR1 LNHNV, CDR2 YYDKDF (reference sequence). The CDR3 nucleotides read TGTGCCACCAGCAGAGCTCCCGGGACAGATAGCAATCAGCCCCAGCATTTT. It yields the protein CATSRAPGTDSNQPQHF.

The V call is TRBV7-2, the J call TRBJ2-7; D remains ambiguous. The CDR3 spans 13 residues. Trimming removed 2 bases from V and 0 bases from J, with 5 bases in between. The V gene's germline CDR1 is SGHTA and CDR2 FQGNSA. The CDR3 loop reads CASSLPSSYEQYF. CDR3 bases: TGTGCCAGCAGCTTACCTAGCTCCTACGAGCAGTACTTC. The full variable domain, its missing parts supplied by reference TRBV7-2 and TRBJ2-7, is GAGVSQSPSNKVTEKGKDVELRCDPISGHTALYWYRQSLGQGLEFLIYFQGNSAPDKSGLPSDRFSAERTGGSVSTLTIQRTQQEDSAVYLCASSLPSSYEQYFGPGTRLTVT.

This clonotype appeared many times. The rearrangement links TRBV7-2 to TRBJ1-6; D possibly corresponds to TRBD1 (6 bases). Germline assignment: CDR1 SGHTA and CDR2 FQGNSA. This CDR3 comprises 15 residues. V lost 1 base and J 8 bases, leaving 12 bases between the germline ends. The CDR3 loop reads CASSLVTGNYSPLHF. The CDR3 coding sequence is TGTGCCAGCAGCTTAGTAACAGGGAATTATTCACCCCTCCACTTT.

This clonotype came up a few times. The chain is built from TRBV6-1 and TRBJ2-1; a weak D match, TRBD2 (8 bases). Trimming shortened V by 8 bases and J by 8 bases, and 28 bases separated the two germline ends. Germline values: CDR1 MNHNS, CDR2 SASEGT. The CDR3 loop spans 17 amino acids. Here the CDR3 reads CASPQTSDKGGRDEQFF. CDR3 coding DNA: TGTGCCAGCCCTCAGACTAGCGACAAAGGGGGCAGGGATGAGCAGTTCTTC.

CDR3 amino acids: CASRGWTGRKDQPQHF. For the CDR3, the DNA is TGTGCCAGCAGGGGATGGACAGGGAGAAAGGATCAGCCCCAGCATTTT. V is TRBV2 and J is TRBJ1-5, with 8 bases aligning to TRBD1. Germline assignment: CDR1 SNHLY and CDR2 FYNNEI. V lost 6 bases and J lost 5; bases outside the gene matches: 12. The CDR3 consists of 16 residues.

V usage is TRBV3-1 and J usage is TRBJ2-1; 8 positions match TRBD2. In germline, CDR1 is LGHDT, CDR2 YNNKEL (reference sequence). The CDR3 has 17 residues. Trimming removed 4 bases from V and 2 bases from J; junction bases left unmatched: 10. The CDR3 nucleotides read TGTGCCAGCAGCCCTCAGGGTACTAGCGGCCCCTACAATGAGCAGTTCTTC. This gives the protein CASSPQGTSGPYNEQFF.

The chain carries TRBV29-1 and TRBJ1-1, with TRBD1 as a possible D gene (5 bases). Germline-derived CDR1 and CDR2 are SQVTM and ANQGSEA. The V end was cut by 7 bases, the J end by 6 bases, with 12 bases between. This CDR3 region has 11 residues. In DNA form, the CDR3 reads TGCAGCGGGAAAAGGGGTTCTGAAGCTTTCTTT. Protein product: CSGKRGSEAFF.